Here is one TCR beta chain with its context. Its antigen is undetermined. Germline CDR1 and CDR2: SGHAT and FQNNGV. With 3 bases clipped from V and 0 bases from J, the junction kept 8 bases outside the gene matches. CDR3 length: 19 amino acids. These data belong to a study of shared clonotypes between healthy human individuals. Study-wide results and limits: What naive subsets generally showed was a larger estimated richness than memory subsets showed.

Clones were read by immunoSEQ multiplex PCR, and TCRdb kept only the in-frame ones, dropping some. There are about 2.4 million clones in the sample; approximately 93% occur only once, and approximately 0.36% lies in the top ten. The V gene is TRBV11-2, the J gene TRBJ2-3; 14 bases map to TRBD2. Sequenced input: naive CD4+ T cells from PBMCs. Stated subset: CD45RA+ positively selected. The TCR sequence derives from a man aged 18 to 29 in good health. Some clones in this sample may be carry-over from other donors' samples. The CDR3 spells CASSLTGTSGGYSTDTQYF. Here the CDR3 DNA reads TGTGCCAGCAGCTTGACCGGGACTAGCGGGGGATATAGCACAGATACGCAGTATTTT.